The source of this T cell receptor (beta chain) is a study of blood T cell repertoires in COVID-19. This clone was picked up a small number of times. Germline values: CDR1 GTSNPN, CDR2 SVGIG (reference sequence). V lost 2 bases and J lost 0, with 7 bases in between. The CDR3 extends over 13 amino acids. Repertoires were generated with immunoSEQ multiplex PCR, while TCRdb's copy carries only in-frame clones and drops some. The table shows approximately 180,000 clones, with 85% to 90% occurring only once. The receptor was isolated from a woman aged 40 to 55 with acute COVID-19. The chain employs TRBV30 and TRBJ1-1; a possible D gene is TRBD1 (5 bases). The specimen sequenced was PBMCs or T cells enriched from blood (not recorded which). The CDR3 DNA is TGTGCCTGGAGTCGGGACTTGAACACTGAAGCTTTCTTT. Translated, it gives CAWSRDLNTEAFF.